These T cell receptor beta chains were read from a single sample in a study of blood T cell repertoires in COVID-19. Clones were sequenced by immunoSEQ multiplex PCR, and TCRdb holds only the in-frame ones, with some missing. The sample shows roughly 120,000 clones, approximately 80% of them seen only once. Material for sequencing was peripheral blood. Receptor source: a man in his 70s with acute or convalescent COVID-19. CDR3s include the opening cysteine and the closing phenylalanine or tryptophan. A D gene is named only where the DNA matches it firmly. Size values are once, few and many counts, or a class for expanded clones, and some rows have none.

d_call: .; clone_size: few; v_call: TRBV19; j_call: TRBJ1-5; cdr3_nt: TGTGCCAGTAGAGGAGCGTATAGCAATCAGCCCCAGCATTTT; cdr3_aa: CASRGAYSNQPQHF
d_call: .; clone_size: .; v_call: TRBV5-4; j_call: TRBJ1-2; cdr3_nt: TGTGCCAGCAGCCCCCAAGCGTCAGCTAACTATGGCTACACCTTC; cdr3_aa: CASSPQASANYGYTF
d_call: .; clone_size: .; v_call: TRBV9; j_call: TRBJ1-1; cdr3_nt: TGTGCCAGCAGCGTAAAATCAGTGAACACTGAAGCTTTCTTT; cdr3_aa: CASSVKSVNTEAFF
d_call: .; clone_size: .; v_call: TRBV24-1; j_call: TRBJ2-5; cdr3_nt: TGTGCCACCAGTGACCCCACCAAATCAGTCGAGACCCAGTACTTC; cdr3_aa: CATSDPTKSVETQYF
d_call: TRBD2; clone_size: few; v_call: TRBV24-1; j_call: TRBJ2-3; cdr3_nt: TGTGCCACCAGTGATATAGCGGGAGCAGGAGATACGCAGTATTTT; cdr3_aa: CATSDIAGAGDTQYF
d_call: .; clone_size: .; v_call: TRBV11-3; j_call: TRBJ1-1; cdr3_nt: TGTGCCAGCAGCTTAGACAGGTTGAACACTGAAGCTTTCTTT; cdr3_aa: CASSLDRLNTEAFF
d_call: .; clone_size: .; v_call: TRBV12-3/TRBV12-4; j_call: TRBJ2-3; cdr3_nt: TGTGCCAGCTGGGAGGCCCCAAGGGATACGCAGTATTTT; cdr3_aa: CASWEAPRDTQYF
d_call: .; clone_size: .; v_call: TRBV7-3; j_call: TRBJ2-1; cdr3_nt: TGTGCCAGCAGCATCGACAGGTCATCCTACAATGAGCAGTTCTTC; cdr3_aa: CASSIDRSSYNEQFF
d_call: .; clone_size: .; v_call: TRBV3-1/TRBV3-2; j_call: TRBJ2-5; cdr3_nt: TGTGCCAGCAGCCAAGTTGCGACAGAGTCCCAAGAGACCCAGTACTTC; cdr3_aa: CASSQVATESQETQYF
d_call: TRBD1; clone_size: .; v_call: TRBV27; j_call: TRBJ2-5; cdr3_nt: TGTGCCAGCAGTTTATACTTCACAGGGGTGTACCAAGAGACCCAGTACTTC; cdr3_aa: CASSLYFTGVYQETQYF
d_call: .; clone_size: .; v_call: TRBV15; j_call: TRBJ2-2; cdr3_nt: TGTGCCACCAGCAGAACAAGGGAGGCACAGGTTAACGGGGAGCTGTTTTTT; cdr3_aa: CATSRTREAQVNGELFF
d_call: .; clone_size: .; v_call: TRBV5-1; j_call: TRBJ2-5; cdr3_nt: TGCGCCAGCAGCCCCCGACGGGTCGAGGAGACCCAGTACTTC; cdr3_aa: CASSPRRVEETQYF
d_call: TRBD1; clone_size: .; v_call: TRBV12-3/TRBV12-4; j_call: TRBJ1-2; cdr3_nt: TGTGCCAGCAGTTTTCAGGGGGCGTACGGCTACACCTTC; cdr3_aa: CASSFQGAYGYTF
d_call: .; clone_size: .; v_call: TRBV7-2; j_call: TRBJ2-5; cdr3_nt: TGTGCCAGCAGCTTTAGGGGGGGGGAGACCCAGTACTTC; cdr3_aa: CASSFRGGETQYF
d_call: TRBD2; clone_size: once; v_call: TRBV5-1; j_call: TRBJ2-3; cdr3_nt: TGCGCCAGCAGCCCGGTGGCTAGCGGGAGGGGTGATACGCAGTATTTT; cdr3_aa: CASSPVASGRGDTQYF
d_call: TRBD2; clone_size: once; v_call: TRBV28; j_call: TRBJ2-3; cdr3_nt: TGTGCCAGCAGTCCCCCGCAGACTAGCAGTTCGCATTTT; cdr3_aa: CASSPPQTSSSHF
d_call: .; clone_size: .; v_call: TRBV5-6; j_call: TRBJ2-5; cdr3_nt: TGTGCCAGCAGCATGGGGACTCCTGGGGAGACCCAGTACTTC; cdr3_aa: CASSMGTPGETQYF
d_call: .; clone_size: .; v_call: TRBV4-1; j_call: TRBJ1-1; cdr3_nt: TGCGCCAGCAGCCAAGTTGGCCGGACAAAGAACACTGAAGCTTTCTTT; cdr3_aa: CASSQVGRTKNTEAFF
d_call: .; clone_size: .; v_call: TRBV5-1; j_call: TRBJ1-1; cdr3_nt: TGCGCCAGCAGGACCGGGCGGGGTGCGATGAACACTGAAGCTTTCTTT; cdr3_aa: CASRTGRGAMNTEAFF
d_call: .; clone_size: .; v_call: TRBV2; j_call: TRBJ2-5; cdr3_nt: TGTGCCACCACGGGGACTCTCGAGGGGGAGACCCAGTACTTC; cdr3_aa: CATTGTLEGETQYF
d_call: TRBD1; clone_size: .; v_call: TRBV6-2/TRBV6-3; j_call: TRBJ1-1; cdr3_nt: TGTGCCAGCAGCGAGGGACAGGGGCTTGAAGCTTTCTTT; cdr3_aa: CASSEGQGLEAFF
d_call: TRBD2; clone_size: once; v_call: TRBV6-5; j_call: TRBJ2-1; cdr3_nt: TGTGCCAGCAGTTACTGGGCTAGCGGGAGCTATGAGCAGTTCTTC; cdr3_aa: CASSYWASGSYEQFF
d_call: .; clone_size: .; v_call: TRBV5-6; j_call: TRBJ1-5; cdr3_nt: TGTGCCAGCAGCCCCCAGGGTTATCAGCCCCAGCATTTT; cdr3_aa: CASSPQGYQPQHF
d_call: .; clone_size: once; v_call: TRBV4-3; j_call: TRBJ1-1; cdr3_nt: TGCGCCAGCAGCCACGCTTACAGGACGAACACTGAAGCTTTCTTT; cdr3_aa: CASSHAYRTNTEAFF
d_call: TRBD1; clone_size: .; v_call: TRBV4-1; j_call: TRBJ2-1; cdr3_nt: TGCGCCAGCAGGGGACAGGGATACAATGAGCAGTTCTTC; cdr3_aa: CASRGQGYNEQFF
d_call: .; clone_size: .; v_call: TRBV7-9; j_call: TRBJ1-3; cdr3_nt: TGTGCCAGCAGCTCCCTAGGTGGAGGTCCTGGAAACACCATATATTTT; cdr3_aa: CASSSLGGGPGNTIYF
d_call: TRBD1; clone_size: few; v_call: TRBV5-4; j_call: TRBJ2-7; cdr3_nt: TGTGCCAGCAGCTCGTTGACAGGGTCGGGGGAGCAGTACTTC; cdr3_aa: CASSSLTGSGEQYF
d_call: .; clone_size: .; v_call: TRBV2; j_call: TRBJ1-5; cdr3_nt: TGTGCCAGCAGTACCTATAGCAATCAGCCCCAGCATTTT; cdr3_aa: CASSTYSNQPQHF
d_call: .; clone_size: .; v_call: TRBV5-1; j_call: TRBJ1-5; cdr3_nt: TGCGCCAGCAGCCCGGGGGGCAGTAACAATCAGCCCCAGCATTTT; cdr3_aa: CASSPGGSNNQPQHF
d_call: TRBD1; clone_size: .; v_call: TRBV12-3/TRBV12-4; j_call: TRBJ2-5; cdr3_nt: TGTGCCAGCGCTACAGGGGTGGAGACCCAGTACTTC; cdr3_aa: CASATGVETQYF
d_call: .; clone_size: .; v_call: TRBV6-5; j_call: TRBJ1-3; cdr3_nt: TGTGCCAGCAGTTATTCGGCGGGCTCTGGAAACACCATATATTTT; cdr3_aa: CASSYSAGSGNTIYF
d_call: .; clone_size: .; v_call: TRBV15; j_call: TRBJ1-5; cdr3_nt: TGTGCCACCAGCAGGGGCCGGGAACACAATCAGCCCCAGCATTTT; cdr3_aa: CATSRGREHNQPQHF
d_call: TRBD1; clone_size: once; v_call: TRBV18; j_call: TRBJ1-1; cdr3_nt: TGTGCCAGCTCACAGGGGACAGTCTCGTTGGCTTTCTTT; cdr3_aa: CASSQGTVSLAFF
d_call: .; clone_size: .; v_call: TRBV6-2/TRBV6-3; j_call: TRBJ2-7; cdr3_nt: TGTGCCAGCAGTCACCCGGTGCTCGGCGAGCAGTACTTC; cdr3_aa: CASSHPVLGEQYF
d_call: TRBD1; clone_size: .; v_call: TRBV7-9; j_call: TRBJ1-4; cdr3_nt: TGTGCCAGCAGCCGACTCGGACAGGCAGCGGTAACTAATGAAAAACTGTTTTTT; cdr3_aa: CASSRLGQAAVTNEKLFF
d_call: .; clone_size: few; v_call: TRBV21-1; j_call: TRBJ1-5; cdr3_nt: TGTGCCAGCAGCAAAGCCCTCGAGAAGACAGGGCAAGAGATTTATAGCAATCAGCCCCAGCATTTT; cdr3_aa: CASSKALEKTGQEIYSNQPQHF
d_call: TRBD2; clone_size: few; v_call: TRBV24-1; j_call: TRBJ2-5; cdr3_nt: TGTGCCACCAGTGATCCTCGACTAGCGGGAGGAGAGACCCAGTACTTC; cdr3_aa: CATSDPRLAGGETQYF